One sample yielded the 15 T cell receptor beta chains listed below, sequenced in a study of a mutant IDH1 vaccine in newly diagnosed glioma (dated by TCRdb to 2020 to 2022). These TCRs' antigens remain unknown. What this sample's time point label stands for: week 35, safety follow-up. Each vaccine dose, consisting of 300 ug of a 20-mer mutant IDH1 peptide in Montanide, was administered subcutaneously with topical imiquimod. Libraries were made using the immunoSEQ multiplex PCR assay. The table comes from immuneACCESS by way of TCRdb, which keeps in-frame sequences with V and J called. Part of the clones is missing from these tables; in studies checked, under half for an unresolved V gene and the rest for unknown reasons. This sample lists some 30,000 clones; about 80% were detected once. The ten largest clones capture just over 15% of the sample. Sequenced material: PBMCs, taken from a glioma patient whose treatment included an IDH1 peptide vaccine. These receptors all come from a man younger than 40 with glioma.

The rearrangement links TRBV21-1 to TRBJ1-1. TRBV21-1 is an annotated pseudogene. This CDR3 comprises 16 residues. The CDR3: CASRPRRGGGTTEAFF. In nucleotides, the CDR3 is TGTGCCAGCAGACCAAGGCGCGGGGGCGGTACCACTGAAGCTTTCTTT.

This clone was found once. The chain carries TRBV4-1 and TRBJ1-5; D unclear. Germline V gene data show CDR1 as MGHRA and CDR2 as YSYEKL. The CDR3 runs to 17 residues. V dropped 0 bases and J dropped 7 bases, with 19 bases sitting between them. CDR3 sequence (DNA): TGCGCCAGCAGCCAAGAATCCAGGCAATACTTTAGGCAGCCCCAGCATTTT. As protein: CASSQESRQYFRQPQHF.

The chain recombines TRBV23-1 with TRBJ1-3; the D is unclear. TRBV23-1 is treated as an ORF (open reading frame) with a function not yet certain. V gave up 0 bases and J gave up 0 bases, with 6 bases separating them. The CDR3 is 15 amino acids. This CDR3 is CASSQSSSSGNTIYF. In nucleotides, the CDR3 is TGCGCCAGCAGTCAATCTTCAAGCTCTGGAAACACCATATATTTT.

The J gene is TRBJ2-1, the V gene TRBV5-1; the match to TRBD2 covers 14 bases. The CDR3 contains 16 residues. CDR1 is SGHRS, CDR2 YFSETQ, per germline. V shed 4 bases and J 7 bases; nucleotides not matched to a gene: 7. CDR3 nucleotide sequence: TGCGCCAGCAGCGCAAGACTAGCGGGAGGGGTGAATGAGCAGTTCTTC. This sequence encodes CASSARLAGGVNEQFF.

This chain uses TRBV12-5 with TRBJ2-1, with D perhaps given as TRBD1 or TRBD2 (6 bases each). The ends were cut back, 2 bases at V and 8 bases at J, with 16 bases in the middle. CDR1 LGHNT and CDR2 FRNRAP come from the germline V gene. This CDR3 is built from 15 residues. CDR3 in DNA: TGTGCTAGTGGTTTGCCGGAGGGGGGCCTGGATGAGCAGTTCTTC. It is translated as CASGLPEGGLDEQFF. The full variable domain, its missing parts supplied by reference TRBV12-5 and TRBJ2-1, is DARVTQTPRHKVTEMGQEVTMRCQPILGHNTVFWYRQTMMQGLELLAYFRNRAPLDDSGMPKDRFSAEMPDATLATLKIQPSEPRDSAVYFCASGLPEGGLDEQFFGPGTRLTVL.

The rearrangement joins TRBV5-4 to TRBJ2-1, with TRBD2 identical over 10 bases. The CDR3 consists of 16 residues. Germline V CDR1 and CDR2: SGHNT, YYREEE (reference sequence). V lost 4 bases to trimming and J lost 6 bases; unmatched junction nucleotides: 10. The CDR3 region has the DNA TGTGCCAGCAGCACGGGGGGGAGCGGGAGGGCCAATGAGCAGTTCTTC. Amino acids: CASSTGGSGRANEQFF. The whole variable domain, filled in from reference TRBV5-4 and TRBJ2-1, reads ETGVTQSPTHLIKTRGQQVTLRCSSQSGHNTVSWYQQALGQGPQFIFQYYREEENGRGNFPPRFSGLQFPNYSSELNVNALELDDSALYLCASSTGGSGRANEQFFGPGTRLTVL.

The chain combines TRBV5-4 with TRBJ2-3; D remains ambiguous. This CDR3 contains 14 residues. Trimming shortened V by 1 base and J by 2 bases, and 8 bases separated the two germline ends. Germline assignment: CDR1 SGHNT and CDR2 YYREEE (reference sequence). Written as DNA, the CDR3 is TGTGCCAGCAGCTTGAACCAGTACACAGATACGCAGTATTTT. Protein product: CASSLNQYTDTQYF.

Only one count was recorded for this clone. This chain links TRBV7-8 with TRBJ2-1; D uncertain. CDR1 is SGHVS, CDR2 FQNEAQ, per germline. The V gene lost 5 bases and the J gene lost 3 bases, with 17 bases spanning the gap. CDR3 length: 16 residues. CDR3 amino acids: CASSQIRAQVYNEQFF. CDR3 in DNA: TGTGCCAGCAGCCAGATCCGGGCCCAAGTCTACAATGAGCAGTTCTTC.

This clone was counted once. V gene TRBV4-1 combines with J gene TRBJ2-3; 7 positions match TRBD2. The CDR3 is 15 residues long. The trim removed 0 bases at V and 14 bases at J, leaving 14 bases unmatched. Germline lookup yields CDR1 MGHRA and CDR2 YSYEKL. The CDR3 spells CASSQEMASGGVRYF. As DNA, the CDR3 is TGCGCCAGCAGCCAAGAAATGGCTAGCGGAGGGGTGAGGTATTTT.

The V and J genes are TRBV20-1 and TRBJ1-3; no reliable D call. There are 11 residues in the CDR3. Trimming removed 3 bases from V and 8 bases from J, with 8 bases in between. Germline CDR1 DFQATT, CDR2 SNEGSKA (reference sequence). CDR3 in amino acids: CSAREEHTIYF. The DNA of the CDR3 is TGCAGTGCTAGGGAGGAGCACACCATATATTTT.

This clone was observed a handful of times. The gene calls are TRBV7-6 and TRBJ1-2, with 7 bases matching TRBD1. There are 13 residues in the CDR3. V lost 4 bases to trimming and J lost 8 bases; unmatched junction nucleotides: 7. Germline values: CDR1 SGHVS, CDR2 FNYEAQ. The CDR3 nucleotides read TGTGCCAGCAGCTCGACAGGGAATGCCGGCTACACCTTC. It codes for CASSSTGNAGYTF. The full variable domain, its missing parts supplied by reference TRBV7-6 and TRBJ1-2, is GAGVSQSPRYKVTKRGQDVALRCDPISGHVSLYWYRQALGQGPEFLTYFNYEAQQDKSGLPNDRFSAERPEGSISTLTIQRTEQRDSAMYRCASSSTGNAGYTFGSGTRLTVV.

The chain recombines TRBV4-1 with TRBJ2-1; D may be TRBD2 (5 bases). The CDR3 has 17 residues. V dropped 4 bases and J dropped 1 base, with 17 bases sitting between them. Germline-derived CDR1 and CDR2 are MGHRA and YSYEKL. As DNA, the CDR3 is TGCGCCAGCAGCCCCCGGGGATCGGCAGGATCCTACAATGAGCAGTTCTTC. It specifies CASSPRGSAGSYNEQFF.

This chain connects TRBV29-1 to TRBJ2-1; 8 nucleotides line up with TRBD2. Germline V CDR1 and CDR2: SQVTM, ANQGSEA. V lost 5 bases, J lost 3 bases, and 6 bases stayed unmatched. This CDR3 has 14 residues. CDR3 DNA sequence: TGCAGCGTTTTCAGGACTAGCTACTACAATGAGCAGTTCTTC. This translates into CSVFRTSYYNEQFF.

This chain joins TRBV4-1 and TRBJ1-4; TRBD1 matches 8 bases. After removal of 1 base from V and 8 bases from J, the junction contained 3 bases not matched to a gene. Germline lookup yields CDR1 MGHRA and CDR2 YSYEKL. The length of the CDR3 is 14 residues. The CDR3 region is CASSQVDREEKLFF. DNA of the CDR3: TGCGCCAGCAGCCAAGTGGACAGGGAAGAAAAACTGTTTTTT.

The V gene is TRBV7-9, the J gene TRBJ1-1; D perhaps matches TRBD1 (6 bases). CDR1 SEHNR and CDR2 FQNEAQ come from the germline V gene (reference sequence). Trimming pared 4 bases from V and 4 bases from J, leaving 7 bases between. This CDR3 has 12 amino acids. The CDR3 loop is CASSSGATEAFF. CDR3 bases: TGTGCCAGCAGCTCAGGGGCCACTGAAGCTTTCTTT.